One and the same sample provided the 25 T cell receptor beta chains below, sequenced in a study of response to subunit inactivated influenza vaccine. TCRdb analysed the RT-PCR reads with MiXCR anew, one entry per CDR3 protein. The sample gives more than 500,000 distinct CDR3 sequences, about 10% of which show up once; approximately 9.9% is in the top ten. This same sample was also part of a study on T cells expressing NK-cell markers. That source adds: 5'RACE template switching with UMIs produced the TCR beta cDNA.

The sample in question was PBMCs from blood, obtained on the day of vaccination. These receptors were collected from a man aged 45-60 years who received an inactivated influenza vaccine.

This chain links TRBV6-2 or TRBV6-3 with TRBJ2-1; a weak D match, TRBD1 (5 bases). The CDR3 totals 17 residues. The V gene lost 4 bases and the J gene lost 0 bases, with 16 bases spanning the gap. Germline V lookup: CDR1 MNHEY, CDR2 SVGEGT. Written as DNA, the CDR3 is TGTGCCAGCAGTTTGAAGGGGCAGATGAGCTCCTACAATGAGCAGTTCTTC. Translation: CASSLKGQMSSYNEQFF.

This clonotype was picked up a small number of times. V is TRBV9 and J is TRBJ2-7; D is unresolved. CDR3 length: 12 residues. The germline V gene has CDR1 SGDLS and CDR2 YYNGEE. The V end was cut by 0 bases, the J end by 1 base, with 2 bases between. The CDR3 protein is CASSVVSYEQYF. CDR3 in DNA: TGTGCCAGCAGCGTAGTATCCTACGAGCAGTACTTC.

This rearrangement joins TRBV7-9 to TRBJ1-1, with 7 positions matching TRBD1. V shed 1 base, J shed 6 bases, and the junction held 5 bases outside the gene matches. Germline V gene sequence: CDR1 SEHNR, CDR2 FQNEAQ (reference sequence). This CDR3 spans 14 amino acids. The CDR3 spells CASSLETGSAEAFF. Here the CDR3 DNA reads TGTGCCAGCAGCTTAGAGACAGGGTCCGCTGAAGCTTTCTTT.

CDR3 region: CSARSGTTTRVEQFF. CDR3 bases: TGCAGTGCTAGATCCGGGACTACCACCCGTGTTGAGCAGTTCTTC. V gene TRBV20-1 combines with J gene TRBJ2-1; 7 bases are shared with TRBD2. The CDR3 has 15 residues. The V and J ends lost 2 bases and 9 bases, in that order; junction bases with no gene match: 13. Germline lookup yields CDR1 DFQATT and CDR2 SNEGSKA (reference sequence).

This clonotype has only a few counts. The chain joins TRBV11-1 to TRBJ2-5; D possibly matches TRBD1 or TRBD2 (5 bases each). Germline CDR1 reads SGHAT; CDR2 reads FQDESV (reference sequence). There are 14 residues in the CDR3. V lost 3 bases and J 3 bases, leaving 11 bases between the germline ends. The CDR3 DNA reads TGTGCCAGCAGCTTCGCCGGGACCAAAGAGACCCAGTACTTC. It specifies CASSFAGTKETQYF.

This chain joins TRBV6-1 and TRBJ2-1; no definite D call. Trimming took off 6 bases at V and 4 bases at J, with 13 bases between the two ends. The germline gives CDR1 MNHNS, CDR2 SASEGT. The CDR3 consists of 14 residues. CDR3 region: CASSQTDRYNEQFF. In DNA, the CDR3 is TGTGCCAGCAGCCAGACGGACCGTTACAATGAGCAGTTCTTC.

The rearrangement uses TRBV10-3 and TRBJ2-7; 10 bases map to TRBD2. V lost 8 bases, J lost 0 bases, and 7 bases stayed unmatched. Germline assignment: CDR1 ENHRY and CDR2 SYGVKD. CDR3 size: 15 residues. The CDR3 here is CAIGEASGSSYEQYF. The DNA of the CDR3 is TGTGCCATCGGGGAGGCTAGCGGGAGCTCCTACGAGCAGTACTTC.

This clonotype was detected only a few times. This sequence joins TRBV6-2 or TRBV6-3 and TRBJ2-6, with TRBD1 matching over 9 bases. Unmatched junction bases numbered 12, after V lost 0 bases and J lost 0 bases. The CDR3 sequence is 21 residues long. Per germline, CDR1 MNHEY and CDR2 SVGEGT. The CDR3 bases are TGTGCCAGCAGTTACTCTAGACTCCCGGGACAGGGCCTCTCTGGGGCCAACGTCCTGACTTTC. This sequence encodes CASSYSRLPGQGLSGANVLTF.

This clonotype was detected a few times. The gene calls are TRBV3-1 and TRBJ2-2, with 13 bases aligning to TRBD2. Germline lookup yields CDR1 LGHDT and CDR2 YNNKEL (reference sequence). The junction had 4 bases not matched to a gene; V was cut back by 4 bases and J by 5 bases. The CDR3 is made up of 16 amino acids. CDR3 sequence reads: CASSPGLAGRTGELFF. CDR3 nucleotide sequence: TGTGCCAGCAGCCCGGGACTAGCGGGAAGGACCGGGGAGCTGTTTTTT.

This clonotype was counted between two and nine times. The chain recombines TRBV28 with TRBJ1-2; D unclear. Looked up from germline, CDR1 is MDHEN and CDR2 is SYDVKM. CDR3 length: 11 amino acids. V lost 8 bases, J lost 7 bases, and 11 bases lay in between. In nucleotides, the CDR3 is TGTGCCAGCGCGTCCCGGAGTGGCTACACCTTC. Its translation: CASASRSGYTF.

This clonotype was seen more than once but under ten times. The CDR3 here is CASSQGTGFDYEQYF. The CDR3 DNA reads TGCGCCAGCAGCCAGGGGACAGGGTTTGACTACGAGCAGTACTTC. The J gene is TRBJ2-7, the V gene TRBV4-3, with 9 bases fitting TRBD1. Germline-derived CDR1 and CDR2 are LGHNA and YSLEER. Trimming removed 3 bases from V and 3 bases from J; junction bases left unmatched: 6. CDR3 length: 15 residues.

The CDR3 loop reads CASSQAFRGIEETQYF. CDR3 coding DNA: TGCGCCAGCAGCCAGGCTTTCAGGGGGATCGAAGAGACCCAGTACTTC. V usage is TRBV5-1 and J usage is TRBJ2-5; the match to TRBD1 covers 7 bases. With V trimmed by 4 bases and J by 3 bases, 12 bases remained unmatched. Germline-derived CDR1 and CDR2 are SGHRS and YFSETQ. There are 16 residues in the CDR3.

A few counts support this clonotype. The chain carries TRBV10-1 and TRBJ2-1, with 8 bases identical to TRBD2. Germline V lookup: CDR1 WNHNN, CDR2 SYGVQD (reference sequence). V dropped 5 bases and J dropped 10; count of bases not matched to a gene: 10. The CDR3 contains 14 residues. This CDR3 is CASSRPGGSMEQFF. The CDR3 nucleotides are TGCGCCAGCAGTCGCCCGGGGGGGTCGATGGAGCAGTTCTTC.

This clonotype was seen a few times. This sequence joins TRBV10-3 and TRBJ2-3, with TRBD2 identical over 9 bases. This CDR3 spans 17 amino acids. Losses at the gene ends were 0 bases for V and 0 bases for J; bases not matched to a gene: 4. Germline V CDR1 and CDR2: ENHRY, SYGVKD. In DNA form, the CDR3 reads TGTGCCATCAGTGAGTCGACTAGCGGAGCTAGCACAGATACGCAGTATTTT. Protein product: CAISESTSGASTDTQYF.

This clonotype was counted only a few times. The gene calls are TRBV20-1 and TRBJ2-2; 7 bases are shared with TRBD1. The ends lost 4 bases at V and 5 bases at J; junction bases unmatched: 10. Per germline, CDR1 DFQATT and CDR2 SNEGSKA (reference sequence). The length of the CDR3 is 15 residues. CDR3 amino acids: CSATSGTEKTGELFF. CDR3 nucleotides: TGCAGTGCTACCTCCGGGACAGAAAAAACCGGGGAGCTGTTTTTT.

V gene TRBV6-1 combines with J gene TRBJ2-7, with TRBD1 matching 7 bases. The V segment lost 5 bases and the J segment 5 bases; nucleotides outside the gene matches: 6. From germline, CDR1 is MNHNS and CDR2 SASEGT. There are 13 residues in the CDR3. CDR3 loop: CASSPLRGHEQYF. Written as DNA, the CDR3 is TGTGCCAGCAGTCCACTTAGGGGGCACGAGCAGTACTTC.

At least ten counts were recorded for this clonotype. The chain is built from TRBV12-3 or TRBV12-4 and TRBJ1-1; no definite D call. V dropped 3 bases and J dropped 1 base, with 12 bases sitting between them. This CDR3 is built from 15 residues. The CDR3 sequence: CASSLARRANTEAFF. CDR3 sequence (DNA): TGTGCCAGCAGTTTGGCCCGACGGGCGAACACTGAAGCTTTCTTT.

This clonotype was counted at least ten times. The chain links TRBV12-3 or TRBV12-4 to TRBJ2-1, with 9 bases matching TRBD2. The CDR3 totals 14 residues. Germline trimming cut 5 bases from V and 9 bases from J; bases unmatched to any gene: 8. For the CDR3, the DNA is TGTGCCAGCAGTCTTAGCGGGAGAGGGAGTGAGCAGTTCTTC. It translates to CASSLSGRGSEQFF.

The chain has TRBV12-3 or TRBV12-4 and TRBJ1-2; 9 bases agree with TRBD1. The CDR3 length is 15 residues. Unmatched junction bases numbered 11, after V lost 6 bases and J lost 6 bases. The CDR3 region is CASSKLGQGLDGYTF. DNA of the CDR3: TGTGCCAGCAGCAAATTGGGACAGGGTTTGGATGGCTACACCTTC.

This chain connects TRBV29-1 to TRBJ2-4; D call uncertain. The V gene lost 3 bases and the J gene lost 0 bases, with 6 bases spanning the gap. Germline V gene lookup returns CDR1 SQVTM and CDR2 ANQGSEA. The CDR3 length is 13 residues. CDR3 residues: CSVEALAKNIQYF. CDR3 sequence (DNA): TGCAGCGTTGAGGCTCTAGCCAAAAACATTCAGTACTTC.

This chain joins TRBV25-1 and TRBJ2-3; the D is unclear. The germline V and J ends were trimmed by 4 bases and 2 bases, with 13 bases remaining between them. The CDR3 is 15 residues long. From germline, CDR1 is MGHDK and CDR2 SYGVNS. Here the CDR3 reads CASSGSRTFTDTQYF. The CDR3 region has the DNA TGTGCCAGCAGTGGATCAAGAACCTTCACAGATACGCAGTATTTT.

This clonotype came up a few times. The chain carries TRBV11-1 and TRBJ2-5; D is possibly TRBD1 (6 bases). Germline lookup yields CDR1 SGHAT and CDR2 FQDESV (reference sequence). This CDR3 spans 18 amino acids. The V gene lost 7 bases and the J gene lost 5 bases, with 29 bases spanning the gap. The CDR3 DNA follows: TGTGCCAGCACACCACCCCCATTACAGGGAGAGGTTCAGGAGACCCAGTACTTC. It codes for CASTPPPLQGEVQETQYF.

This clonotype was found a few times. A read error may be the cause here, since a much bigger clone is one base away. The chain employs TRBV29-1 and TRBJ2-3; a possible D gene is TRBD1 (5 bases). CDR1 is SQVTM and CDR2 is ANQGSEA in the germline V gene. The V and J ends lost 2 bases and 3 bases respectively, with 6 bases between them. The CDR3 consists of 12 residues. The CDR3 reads CSVEQGTDTQYF. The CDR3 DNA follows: TGCAGCGTTGAACAGGGAACAGATACGCAGTATTTT.

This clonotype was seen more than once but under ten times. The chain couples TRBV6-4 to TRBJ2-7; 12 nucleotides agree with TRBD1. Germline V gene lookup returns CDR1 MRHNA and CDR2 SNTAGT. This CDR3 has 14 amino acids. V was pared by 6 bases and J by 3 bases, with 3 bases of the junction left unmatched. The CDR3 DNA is TGTGCCAGCAGGGGACAGGGGGCGATCTACGAGCAGTACTTC. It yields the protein CASRGQGAIYEQYF.

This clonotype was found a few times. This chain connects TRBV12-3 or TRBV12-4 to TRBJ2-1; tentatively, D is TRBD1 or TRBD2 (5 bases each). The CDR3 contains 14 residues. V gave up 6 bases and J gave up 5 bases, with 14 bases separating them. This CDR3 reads CASRTGTDHNEQFF. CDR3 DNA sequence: TGTGCCAGCAGGACCGGGACGGATCACAATGAGCAGTTCTTC.